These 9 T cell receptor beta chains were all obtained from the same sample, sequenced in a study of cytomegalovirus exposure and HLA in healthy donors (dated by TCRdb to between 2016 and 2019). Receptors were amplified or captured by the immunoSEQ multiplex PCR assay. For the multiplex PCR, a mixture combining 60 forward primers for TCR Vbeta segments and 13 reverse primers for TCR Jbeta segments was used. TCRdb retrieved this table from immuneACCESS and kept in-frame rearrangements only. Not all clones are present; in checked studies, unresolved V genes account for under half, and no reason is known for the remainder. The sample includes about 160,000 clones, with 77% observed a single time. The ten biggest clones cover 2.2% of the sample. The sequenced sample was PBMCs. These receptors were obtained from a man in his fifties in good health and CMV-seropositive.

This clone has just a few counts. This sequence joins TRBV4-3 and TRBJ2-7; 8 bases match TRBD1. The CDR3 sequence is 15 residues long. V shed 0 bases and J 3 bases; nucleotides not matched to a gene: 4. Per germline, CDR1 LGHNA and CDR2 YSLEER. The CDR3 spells CASSQETGVFYEQYF. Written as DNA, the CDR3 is TGCGCCAGCAGCCAAGAGACAGGGGTGTTCTACGAGCAGTACTTC.

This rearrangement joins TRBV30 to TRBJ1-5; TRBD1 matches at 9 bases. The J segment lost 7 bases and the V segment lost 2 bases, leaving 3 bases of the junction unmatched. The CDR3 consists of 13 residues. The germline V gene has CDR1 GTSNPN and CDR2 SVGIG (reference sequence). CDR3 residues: CAWSMDRGQPQHF. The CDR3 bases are TGTGCCTGGAGTATGGACAGGGGCCAGCCCCAGCATTTT.

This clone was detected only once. The CDR3 DNA reads as TGTGCCAGCACTAGCGGGGGGCGCGAGCAGTACTTC. As protein: CASTSGGREQYF. This chain joins TRBV27 and TRBJ2-5; TRBD2 matches at 11 bases. The J call is doubtful: the DNA matches TRBJ2-7 better. CDR1 and CDR2 from the germline V gene are MNHEY and SMNVEV (reference sequence). The CDR3 loop spans 12 amino acids.

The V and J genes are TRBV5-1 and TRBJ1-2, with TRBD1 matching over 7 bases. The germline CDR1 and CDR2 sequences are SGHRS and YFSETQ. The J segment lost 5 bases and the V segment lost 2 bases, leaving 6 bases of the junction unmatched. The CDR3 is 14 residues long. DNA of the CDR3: TGCGCCAGCAGCTTCACCGGGACAGCTTATGGCTACACCTTC. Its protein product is CASSFTGTAYGYTF.

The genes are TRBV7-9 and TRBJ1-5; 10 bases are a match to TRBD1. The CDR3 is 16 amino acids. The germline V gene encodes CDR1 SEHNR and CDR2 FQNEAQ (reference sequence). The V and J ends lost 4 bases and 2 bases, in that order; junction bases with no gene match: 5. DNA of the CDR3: TGTGCCAGCAGCTCTTATGACAGGGGGCGCAATCAGCCCCAGCATTTT. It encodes CASSSYDRGRNQPQHF.

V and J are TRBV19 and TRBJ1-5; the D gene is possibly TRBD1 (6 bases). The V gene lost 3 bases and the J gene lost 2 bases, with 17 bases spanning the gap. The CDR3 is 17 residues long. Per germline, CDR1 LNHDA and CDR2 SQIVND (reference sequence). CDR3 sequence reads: CASSIPRGRGGNQPQHF. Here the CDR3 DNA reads TGTGCCAGTAGTATCCCAAGAGGCAGGGGAGGCAATCAGCCCCAGCATTTT.

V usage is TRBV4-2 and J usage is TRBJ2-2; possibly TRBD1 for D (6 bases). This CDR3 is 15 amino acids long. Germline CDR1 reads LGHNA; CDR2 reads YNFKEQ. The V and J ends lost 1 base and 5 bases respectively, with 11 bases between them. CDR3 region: CASSQGAGVTGELFF. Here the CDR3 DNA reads TGTGCCAGCAGCCAAGGGGCAGGGGTTACCGGGGAGCTGTTTTTT.

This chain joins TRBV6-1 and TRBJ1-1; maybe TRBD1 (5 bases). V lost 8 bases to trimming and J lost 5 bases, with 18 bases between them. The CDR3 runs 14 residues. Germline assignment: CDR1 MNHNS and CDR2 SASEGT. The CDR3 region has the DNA TGTGCCAGCTGGGGACTCCCGGTACGGACTGAAGCTTTCTTT. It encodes CASWGLPVRTEAFF.

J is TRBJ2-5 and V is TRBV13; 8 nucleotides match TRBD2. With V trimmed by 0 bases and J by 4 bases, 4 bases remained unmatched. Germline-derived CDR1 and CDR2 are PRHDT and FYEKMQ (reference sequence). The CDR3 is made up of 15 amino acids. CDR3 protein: CASSLGWTSLETQYF. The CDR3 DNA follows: TGTGCCAGCAGCTTAGGCTGGACTAGCTTAGAGACCCAGTACTTC. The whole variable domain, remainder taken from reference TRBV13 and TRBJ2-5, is AAGVIQSPRHLIKEKRETATLKCYPIPRHDTVYWYQQGPGQDPQFLISFYEKMQSDKGSIPDRFSAQQFSDYHSELNMSSLELGDSALYFCASSLGWTSLETQYFGPGTRLLVL.